The 30 T cell receptor beta chains given below trace back to one sample, sequenced in a study of CD8 T cells in ankylosing spondylitis. TCRdb used MiXCR to reprocess the 5' RACE reads, holding one entry per CDR3 protein. The sample lists around 250,000 distinct CDR3 sequences; approximately 11% were seen once. Sequenced: blood, either unsorted or a sorted T cell fraction (not recorded which). These receptors all stem from a male donor with ankylosing spondylitis or in good health (not recorded which).

This clonotype was picked up many times. CDR3 protein: CASSQDRARTYEQYF. The CDR3, as DNA: TGTGCCAGCAGCCAAGATCGGGCCAGGACCTACGAGCAGTACTTC. V is TRBV14 and J is TRBJ2-7; D gene ambiguous. The length of the CDR3 is 15 residues. From germline, CDR1 is SGHDN and CDR2 FVKESK. V was trimmed by 0 bases and J by 2 bases, leaving 11 bases between them. The complete variable domain, with remaining parts taken from reference TRBV14 and TRBJ2-7, reads EAGVTQFPSHSVIEKGQTVTLRCDPISGHDNLYWYRRVMGKEIKFLLHFVKESKQDESGMPNNRFLAERTGGTYSTLKVQPAELEDSGVYFCASSQDRARTYEQYFGPGTRLTVT.

This clonotype has only a few counts. The DNA of the CDR3 is TGCAGTGCTAGTAGGGGGACGAGCTCCTATAATTCACCCCTCCACTTT. Encoded protein: CSASRGTSSYNSPLHF. The V gene is TRBV20-1, the J gene TRBJ1-6; maybe TRBD1 (6 bases). This CDR3 is built from 16 residues. V was shortened by 3 bases and J by 0 bases, with 12 bases between the two germline ends. Germline lookup yields CDR1 DFQATT and CDR2 SNEGSKA (reference sequence).

The sample holds many counts of this clonotype. The chain couples TRBV12-3 or TRBV12-4 to TRBJ2-2; perhaps TRBD1 as D (6 bases). The CDR3 covers 15 residues. V shed 5 bases and J shed 0 bases, with 10 bases lying between them. The CDR3: CASSNRVANTGELFF. DNA of the CDR3: TGTGCCAGCAGTAACAGGGTCGCGAACACCGGGGAGCTGTTTTTT.

This chain connects TRBV6-5 to TRBJ1-1, with TRBD1 matching over 7 bases. This CDR3 comprises 15 residues. V lost 4 bases to trimming and J lost 5 bases; unmatched junction nucleotides: 10. Germline V gives CDR1 MNHEY, CDR2 SVGAGI. CDR3 DNA: TGTGCCAGCAGTTTCCACCCCAGGGGGGGTACTGAAGCTTTCTTT. It codes for CASSFHPRGGTEAFF.

This sequence joins TRBV20-1 and TRBJ2-1; tentative D call: TRBD2 (5 bases). The germline V and J ends were trimmed by 1 base and 10 bases, with 11 bases remaining between them. The CDR3 covers 12 residues. In germline, CDR1 is DFQATT, CDR2 SNEGSKA (reference sequence). The CDR3 loop is CSARGLADEQFF. CDR3 bases: TGCAGTGCTAGAGGGCTAGCCGACGAGCAGTTCTTC.

This clonotype was seen at least ten times. The V call is TRBV20-1, the J call TRBJ2-3; weak D call: TRBD2 (5 bases). The V and J ends lost 6 bases and 0 bases respectively, with 16 bases between them. This CDR3 contains 15 residues. Germline assignment: CDR1 DFQATT and CDR2 SNEGSKA (reference sequence). CDR3 DNA: TGCAGTGCCCAAAACGGGGTTCTGAGCACAGATACGCAGTATTTT. The encoded protein is CSAQNGVLSTDTQYF.

This chain uses TRBV20-1 with TRBJ2-6; possible D gene TRBD1, 6 bases. The CDR3 has 14 amino acids. V shed 6 bases and J shed 1 base, with 10 bases lying between them. Per germline, CDR1 DFQATT and CDR2 SNEGSKA (reference sequence). The CDR3 DNA sequence: TGCAGTGCCCCCAGGGGATCTGGGGCCAACGTCCTGACTTTC. Its protein product is CSAPRGSGANVLTF.

In DNA form, the CDR3 reads TGTGCCAGCTCACCTTCGGAGGGGGGTGGTACTGAAGCTTTCTTT. Protein product: CASSPSEGGGTEAFF. This chain connects TRBV18 to TRBJ1-1; possible D gene TRBD1, 6 bases. CDR1 is KGHSH and CDR2 is LQKENI in the germline V gene. Deletions cut 3 bases from V and 5 bases from J, with 16 bases between. CDR3 size: 15 residues.

This clonotype has only a few counts. The chain has TRBV27 and TRBJ1-2; 10 bases are a match to TRBD1. CDR1 is MNHEY and CDR2 is SMNVEV in the germline V gene (reference sequence). The V segment lost 5 bases and the J segment 8 bases; nucleotides outside the gene matches: 8. The CDR3 is 14 residues long. The CDR3 nucleotides are TGTGCCAGCAGTACCCGACAGGGGGCGCCCGGCTACACCTTC. Protein product: CASSTRQGAPGYTF.

This clonotype came up many times. V gene TRBV4-2 combines with J gene TRBJ2-1, with 12 nucleotides matching TRBD2. V gave up 5 bases and J gave up 15 bases; unmatched junction bases: 8. Germline lookup yields CDR1 LGHNA and CDR2 YNFKEQ. This CDR3 is built from 13 residues. For the CDR3, the DNA is TGTGCCAGCAGCTTTGGACTAGCGGGGAGCGTGTTCTTC. It codes for CASSFGLAGSVFF.

The chain carries TRBV29-1 and TRBJ2-6, with D uncertain. From germline, CDR1 is SQVTM and CDR2 ANQGSEA. The CDR3 length is 14 residues. Trimming pared 1 base from V and 4 bases from J, leaving 8 bases between. DNA for the CDR3: TGCAGCGTTGAAGCCCGAGGCGGGGCCAACGTCCTGACTTTC. This codes for CSVEARGGANVLTF.

The chain employs TRBV7-3 and TRBJ1-1; no clear D gene. The CDR3 contains 15 residues. The germline V gene has CDR1 SGHTA and CDR2 FQGTGA. Deletions cut 5 bases from V and 0 bases from J, with 13 bases between. The CDR3 DNA reads TGTGCCAGCAGCCCGAGCGGAGTTATGAACACTGAAGCTTTCTTT. Protein product: CASSPSGVMNTEAFF.

This clonotype was observed once. This sequence may be a read error, since a much larger clone differs from it by one base. Without the conserved terminal phenylalanine or tryptophan, this CDR3 likely stems from a read error. The chain combines TRBV5-1 with TRBJ2-5, with 9 bases fitting TRBD1. The J segment lost 4 bases and the V segment lost 4 bases, leaving 2 bases of the junction unmatched. Germline values: CDR1 SGHRS, CDR2 YFSETQ. This CDR3 contains 13 residues. The CDR3 DNA sequence: TGCGCCAGCAGCAGGACAGGGGTAGAGACCCAGTACCTC. Translation gives CASSRTGVETQYL.

This clonotype occurred a few times. The germline gene is not matched at one end of the junction; a read error may be the cause. The chain employs TRBV20-1 and TRBJ2-3; D tentatively fits TRBD1 or TRBD2 (6 bases each). The CDR3 runs 17 residues. CDR1 is DFQATT, CDR2 SNEGSKA, per germline (reference sequence). The CDR3 protein is CCARDSRGGRTTDTQYF. The CDR3 DNA is TGCTGTGCTAGAGATAGTCGAGGGGGGAGGACCACAGATACGCAGTATTTT.

This clonotype was found a few times. The chain combines TRBV7-6 with TRBJ2-1; TRBD2 matches at 7 bases. Germline values: CDR1 SGHVS, CDR2 FNYEAQ. CDR3 length: 15 residues. With 5 bases clipped from V and 3 bases from J, the junction kept 7 bases outside the gene matches. The CDR3 bases are TGTGCCAGCAGCCCTCTGGGGGGGGTCTACAATGAGCAGTTCTTC. Amino acids: CASSPLGGVYNEQFF.

This clonotype was seen at least ten times. The chain recombines TRBV5-1 with TRBJ1-5; the match to TRBD1 covers 10 bases. Trimming took 2 bases from V and 5 from J; bases not matched to a gene: 1. CDR1 and CDR2 from the germline V gene are SGHRS and YFSETQ. The CDR3 extends over 14 amino acids. DNA of the CDR3: TGCGCCAGCAGCTTCGGACAGGGGGATCAGCCCCAGCATTTT. Residues: CASSFGQGDQPQHF.

This clonotype has a count of ten or more. The genes are TRBV5-8 and TRBJ1-1, with a tentative D call TRBD1 (5 bases). The length of the CDR3 is 15 residues. Germline V lookup: CDR1 SGHTS, CDR2 YDEGEE. V was pared by 2 bases and J by 3 bases, with 14 bases between. The CDR3: CASSFAGTLYTEAFF. Here the CDR3 DNA reads TGTGCCAGCAGCTTCGCCGGGACGCTCTACACTGAAGCTTTCTTT.

Many counts were recorded for this clonotype. The J gene is TRBJ2-1, the V gene TRBV20-1, with a tentative D call TRBD2 (5 bases). This CDR3 is 13 amino acids long. The V gene's germline CDR1 is DFQATT and CDR2 SNEGSKA (reference sequence). Trimming stripped 1 base from V and 10 bases from J, with 14 bases between. Here the CDR3 reads CSARAYRGSEQFF. The CDR3 coding sequence is TGCAGTGCTAGAGCCTATCGGGGTAGCGAGCAGTTCTTC.

This clonotype was counted many times. The CDR3 bases are TGCAGTGCTAGAGACGGGACCCCAAGCTCCTACGAGCAGTACTTC. Protein: CSARDGTPSSYEQYF. V is TRBV20-1 and J is TRBJ2-7; D is perhaps TRBD1 or TRBD2 (5 bases each). Per the germline V gene, CDR1 is DFQATT and CDR2 is SNEGSKA (reference sequence). There are 15 residues in the CDR3. The V and J ends lost 0 bases and 0 bases respectively, with 12 bases between them.

This clonotype was picked up many times. The rearrangement joins TRBV9 to TRBJ2-3; D is possibly TRBD2 (5 bases). The V end lost 2 bases, the J end lost 5 bases, and 15 bases lay between the germline ends. Looked up from germline, CDR1 is SGDLS and CDR2 is YYNGEE. The CDR3 extends over 15 amino acids. In DNA, the CDR3 is TGTGCCAGCAGCGTGGAGCCCGGGGAGAAAGATACGCAGTATTTT. It yields the protein CASSVEPGEKDTQYF.

This clonotype was seen many times. The rearrangement uses TRBV27 and TRBJ1-4; D unclear. The CDR3 runs to 13 residues. V shed 3 bases and J shed 5 bases, with 7 bases lying between them. The germline V gene has CDR1 MNHEY and CDR2 SMNVEV (reference sequence). CDR3 nucleotides: TGTGCCAGCAGTTTGTCGAGAAATGAAAAACTGTTTTTT. Protein product: CASSLSRNEKLFF. Variable domain in full (rest from reference TRBV27 and TRBJ1-4): EAQVTQNPRYLITVTGKKLTVTCSQNMNHEYMSWYRQDPGLGLRQIYYSMNVEVTDKGDVPEGYKVSRKEKRNFPLILESPSPNQTSLYFCASSLSRNEKLFFGSGTQLSVL.

This clonotype was recorded many times. The gene calls are TRBV20-1 and TRBJ2-1; no clear D. CDR3 size: 12 residues. The V end was cut by 3 bases, the J end by 11 bases, with 14 bases between. Germline loops: CDR1 DFQATT, CDR2 SNEGSKA (reference sequence). CDR3 sequence (DNA): TGCAGTGCTAGGCTTCGAGACACCAAGCAGTTCTTC. Its translation: CSARLRDTKQFF.

In DNA form, the CDR3 reads TGTGCCAGCAGTCTCCATTCCCCCCTCGGCGGGAGCACAGATACGCAGTATTTT. It encodes CASSLHSPLGGSTDTQYF. V gene TRBV12-3 or TRBV12-4 combines with J gene TRBJ2-3; possibly TRBD2 for D (5 bases). The CDR3 contains 18 residues. With 5 bases removed from V and 0 bases from J, the gap between germline ends came to 21 bases.

The CDR3 DNA sequence: TGTGCCACCAGCAGAGGGCTAGCGGGAGAGTCCGGGGAGCTGTTTTTT. As protein: CATSRGLAGESGELFF. The chain uses TRBV15 and TRBJ2-2; 10 bases are a match to TRBD2. V lost 1 base to trimming and J lost 6 bases; unmatched junction nucleotides: 5. The CDR3 runs 16 residues. Germline V gives CDR1 LNHNV, CDR2 YYDKDF (reference sequence).

This clonotype was counted ten times or more. The CDR3 nucleotides are TGCAGTGCTAGCGGCCAGGCGAACTATGGCTACACCTTC. Protein: CSASGQANYGYTF. The chain couples TRBV20-1 to TRBJ1-2; D not resolved. Germline assignment: CDR1 DFQATT and CDR2 SNEGSKA (reference sequence). Trimming left V 3 bases short and J 2 bases short, with 10 bases between. There are 13 residues in the CDR3.

The chain recombines TRBV6-5 with TRBJ2-4, with 7 bases that match TRBD2. After removal of 0 bases from V and 16 bases from J, the junction contained 9 bases not matched to a gene. Germline V lookup: CDR1 MNHEY, CDR2 SVGAGI. The CDR3 covers 13 residues. The CDR3 region has the DNA TGTGCCAGCAGTTACTCGGAGCGGGAAAAGAGATACTTC. Its protein product is CASSYSEREKRYF.

This clonotype came up a few times. V gene TRBV19 combines with J gene TRBJ1-2; D is ambiguous. Germline V gene data show CDR1 as LNHDA and CDR2 as SQIVND (reference sequence). Trimming shortened V by 7 bases and J by 6 bases, and 6 bases separated the two germline ends. This CDR3 contains 10 residues. CDR3 residues: CASKGHGYTF. DNA of the CDR3: TGTGCCAGTAAGGGCCATGGCTACACCTTC.

This rearrangement joins TRBV7-2 to TRBJ2-2; D is perhaps TRBD1 or TRBD2 (5 bases each). This CDR3 has 12 residues. Germline V gene sequence: CDR1 SGHTA, CDR2 FQGNSA. The V gene lost 9 bases and the J gene lost 4 bases, with 9 bases spanning the gap. In DNA, the CDR3 is TGTGCCAGGGGGGTTGGCACCGGGGAGCTGTTTTTT. This codes for CARGVGTGELFF.

This clonotype was found many times. This chain links TRBV5-1 with TRBJ2-1; D assignment may be TRBD1 or TRBD2 (5 bases each). Germline CDR1 SGHRS, CDR2 YFSETQ. V lost 4 bases to trimming and J lost 7 bases, with 9 bases between them. The CDR3 has 12 residues. In DNA, the CDR3 is TGCGCCAGCAGCCCGGGACCTAATGAGCAGTTCTTC. Residues: CASSPGPNEQFF.

This clonotype showed up just a few times. This chain uses TRBV20-1 with TRBJ1-6, with a tentative D call TRBD1 (5 bases). The germline V gene has CDR1 DFQATT and CDR2 SNEGSKA (reference sequence). Trimming cost V 5 bases and J 6 bases, with 17 bases left between them. CDR3 size: 15 residues. The CDR3 DNA is TGCAGTGCTCTCCGATCGGCAGGGACTAATTCACCCCTCCACTTT. This sequence encodes CSALRSAGTNSPLHF.